This TCR beta chain comes out of a study of cytotoxic CD8 clonotypes in ibrutinib-treated CLL (dated by TCRdb to the early 2020s). With respect to the entire study: In this cohort, around 14 patients were treatment-naive and approximately 10 were relapsed/refractory, while under 18 had unmutated IGHV. Response samples were taken after a median of roughly a year on treatment, ranging from roughly 6 to 36 months. Cryopreserved peripheral blood mononuclear cells were obtained prior to treatment, at the time of response, and at either disease progression or sustained remission. Every sample from remission and from progressive disease was obtained while the patients were still on ibrutinib. Of the approximately 86 people in the trial, about 25 had longitudinal samples available. Responses were partial in approximately 24 patients and complete in 2; after median about 68 months follow-up, roughly 15 stayed in remission and about twelve progressed. On average, each sample yielded 255,043 productive templates and about 94,000 productive rearrangements.

Findings and caveats that apply to the study as a whole: Baseline clonality was found to be higher than that of age-matched healthy donors and was strongly correlated with circulating CD8+ T-cell counts. Public clonotypes were rare and either contracted or stayed stable during treatment, and the rise in clonality at ibrutinib response reflected the expansion of private clonotypes. At ibrutinib response clonality went up, during sustained remission it held steady, and at progression it dropped back toward baseline. Sustained-remission and progressing patients did not have matched sampling times, and lymph node repertoires were not examined.

Notes on this clone: The antigen it recognizes is unknown. No base-level quality is on record; no much larger clone is a single base apart.

The goal of deep resolution MiSeq sequencing was a depth between 1 in 1 million and 1 in 200,000 T cells, and coverage averaged 10x per clonotype. The immunoSEQ hsTCRB Kit was used to generate TCR beta libraries. Regarding the original processing steps: ImmunoSEQ Data Assistant and ImmunoSEQ Analyzer were used for data analysis, and V, D and J genes were assigned according to IMGT definitions. Clonality was computed as one minus normalized Shannon entropy of productive rearrangement frequencies, ranging from 0 to 1. Only overrepresented clonotypes making up at least 0.05% of the repertoire of each patient were included in the public clonotype analysis. Fewer than 15 repertoires from age-matched healthy donors, obtained from immuneACCESS, served as clonality controls. Here the immuneACCESS table is served through TCRdb, limited to in-frame sequences with V and J called. Missing clones are a known gap in these copies; in checked studies unresolved V genes cover under half, and the rest lacks a known reason. D and trimming were read from the DNA, whereas the V and J calls and clone size are those reported in that table. For this sample the table gives 25,000 to 35,000 clones, of which approximately 85% were detected only once. Together, the top ten hold 6.5% to 8% of the sample.

The sample's time point label, in plain terms: around 2 years on ibrutinib. Around 2 micrograms of genomic DNA were extracted from cryopreserved PBMCs for TCR beta library preparation. Longitudinal blood samples from CLL patients on ibrutinib monotherapy were analyzed using high-throughput TCR beta sequencing. Patients were enrolled in a phase 2 open-label single-center ibrutinib monotherapy trial. Via the germline V gene, CDR1 is SGHRS and CDR2 YFSETQ. V was cut back by 4 bases and J by 0 bases, leaving a gap of 2 bases between them. There are 12 amino acids in the CDR3, from cysteine to phenylalanine inclusive. Here the CDR3 DNA is all that survives: 36 bases in frame from base 1.

The starting material was PBMCs, obtained after 24 months of ibrutinib treatment. The chain was built from TRBV5-1 and TRBJ1-3; the D gene cannot be named for sure. The clonotype was recovered from a human donor with chronic lymphocytic leukemia. The CDR3 sequence is CASSNSGNTIYF. In nucleotide form, the sequence is TGCGCCAGCAGCAACTCTGGAAACACCATATATTTT.